This T cell receptor (beta chain) was found in a study of cytomegalovirus exposure and HLA in healthy donors. This clone is a singleton in its sample. Trimming at V came to 5 bases and at J to 3 bases, leaving 8 bases not matched to a gene. CDR3 size: 16 residues. Germline V gene data show CDR1 as SGHTA and CDR2 as FQGNSA. Use of 60 Vbeta and 13 Jbeta primers characterized the PCR. Assay: immunoSEQ multiplex PCR; the TCRdb copy retains only in-frame clones and omits some. The data contain roughly 120,000 clones, around 73% of them singletons. The origin of this receptor is a woman aged 30 to 39 in good health and CMV-seropositive. The source material was PBMCs. This chain joins TRBV7-2 and TRBJ2-3; 10 bases map to TRBD2. The DNA of the CDR3 is TGTGCCAGCAGCGTTCAGCGGGGGGGCCCTACAGATACGCAGTATTTT. It codes for CASSVQRGGPTDTQYF.